Listed below are T cell receptor beta chains from one sample, sequenced in a study of shared clonotypes between healthy human individuals. Measured with immunoSEQ multiplex PCR; TCRdb has only the in-frame clones, and not every one. The sample consists of fewer than 1.8 million clones, less than 99% of them appearing once. Source material: naive CD4+ T cells sorted from blood. These receptors all stem from a man younger than 45 in good health. Both conserved end residues are part of each CDR3. D genes are given only for firm matches. A clone size is listed for some rows: how often the clone was seen (once, few, many), or a class if it is expanded.

v_call: TRBV7-2
clone_size: -
d_call: -
j_call: TRBJ2-3
cdr3_nt: TGTGCCAGCAGCGGGAGGCGCACAGATACGCAGTATTTT
cdr3_aa: CASSGRRTDTQYF

v_call: TRBV9
clone_size: -
d_call: -
j_call: TRBJ2-1
cdr3_nt: TGTGCCAGCAGCGTAGGCATCGGCAATGAGCAGTTCTTC
cdr3_aa: CASSVGIGNEQFF

v_call: TRBV28
clone_size: -
d_call: -
j_call: TRBJ2-1
cdr3_nt: TGTGCCAGCAGTTGGGGCGGACCCCCCGATGAGCAGTTCTTC
cdr3_aa: CASSWGGPPDEQFF

v_call: TRBV11-2
clone_size: once
d_call: TRBD1
j_call: TRBJ2-2
cdr3_nt: TGTGCCAGCAGCCTGGACAGGGGATCCGGGGAGCTGTTTTTT
cdr3_aa: CASSLDRGSGELFF

v_call: TRBV2
clone_size: -
d_call: -
j_call: TRBJ2-7
cdr3_nt: TGTGCCAGTTATGAGCACGACGAGCAGTACTTC
cdr3_aa: CASYEHDEQYF

v_call: TRBV11-1
clone_size: -
d_call: TRBD1
j_call: TRBJ2-7
cdr3_nt: TGTGCCAGCAGTCCCCGGGACAGGGCATACGAGCAGTACTTC
cdr3_aa: CASSPRDRAYEQYF

v_call: TRBV10-1
clone_size: -
d_call: TRBD1
j_call: TRBJ1-2
cdr3_nt: TGCGCCAGCAGCCCGGGACAGGGGGCAGGCTACACCTTC
cdr3_aa: CASSPGQGAGYTF

v_call: TRBV5-1
clone_size: once
d_call: TRBD2
j_call: TRBJ2-2
cdr3_nt: TGCGCCAGCAGCTTGGGACTGACTAGCGGGAGGAACACCGGGGAGCTGTTTTTT
cdr3_aa: CASSLGLTSGRNTGELFF

v_call: TRBV25-1
clone_size: -
d_call: -
j_call: TRBJ2-2
cdr3_nt: TGTGCCAGCACCGGGGGCGTGTTCGGCGGGGAGCTGTTTTTT
cdr3_aa: CASTGGVFGGELFF

v_call: TRBV9
clone_size: -
d_call: -
j_call: TRBJ1-5
cdr3_nt: TGTGCCAGTGGTGGAGTTCAGCCCCAGCATTTT
cdr3_aa: CASGGVQPQHF

v_call: TRBV28
clone_size: once
d_call: -
j_call: TRBJ1-1
cdr3_nt: TGTGCCAGCAGATCCCGACCGACAAGAAGTTCTGAAGCTTTCTTT
cdr3_aa: CASRSRPTRSSEAFF

v_call: TRBV11-2
clone_size: once
d_call: TRBD1
j_call: TRBJ1-2
cdr3_nt: TGTGCCAGCAGCCTGGACAGGTTAAACTATGGCTACACCTTC
cdr3_aa: CASSLDRLNYGYTF

v_call: TRBV18
clone_size: -
d_call: TRBD1
j_call: TRBJ1-4
cdr3_nt: TGTGCCAGCTCACCACGAGTGCCGGGACAGGGTAACGAAAAACTGTTTTTT
cdr3_aa: CASSPRVPGQGNEKLFF

v_call: TRBV5-1
clone_size: once
d_call: TRBD1
j_call: TRBJ1-1
cdr3_nt: TGCGCCAGCAGCAAATGGACAGGGGGCTCGTCGAAGGAACTTATGAACACTGAAGCTTTCTTT
cdr3_aa: CASSKWTGGSSKELMNTEAFF

v_call: TRBV7-9
clone_size: -
d_call: -
j_call: TRBJ2-5
cdr3_nt: TGTGCCAGCAGCTCCTTATCACAAGGAGGGGAGGGGGGGCAAGAGACCCAGTACTTC
cdr3_aa: CASSSLSQGGEGGQETQYF

v_call: TRBV10-1
clone_size: -
d_call: -
j_call: TRBJ2-2
cdr3_nt: TGCGCCAGCAGTGTTACACAGGGCGGCACCGGGGAGCTGTTTTTT
cdr3_aa: CASSVTQGGTGELFF

v_call: TRBV7-9
clone_size: -
d_call: TRBD1
j_call: TRBJ1-2
cdr3_nt: TGTGCCAGCAGCTACAGGGGGCGATCAGATGGCTACACCTTC
cdr3_aa: CASSYRGRSDGYTF

v_call: TRBV19
clone_size: -
d_call: -
j_call: TRBJ2-7
cdr3_nt: TGTGCCAGTAGTATAGGTGTGGGGTACTCCTACGAGCAGTACTTC
cdr3_aa: CASSIGVGYSYEQYF

v_call: TRBV7-8
clone_size: -
d_call: TRBD1
j_call: TRBJ1-1
cdr3_nt: TGTGCCAGCACTCACCTACCAGACAGGGGGACGAACACTGAAGCTTTCTTT
cdr3_aa: CASTHLPDRGTNTEAFF

v_call: TRBV28
clone_size: -
d_call: TRBD1
j_call: TRBJ2-2
cdr3_nt: TGTGCCAGCAGTCGATACCGGGACAGGGACACCGGGGAGCTGTTTTTT
cdr3_aa: CASSRYRDRDTGELFF

v_call: TRBV5-1
clone_size: -
d_call: -
j_call: TRBJ2-5
cdr3_nt: TGCGCCAGCAGCTTCCCCGAGAATACCCAGTACTTC
cdr3_aa: CASSFPENTQYF

v_call: TRBV18
clone_size: -
d_call: TRBD1
j_call: TRBJ1-1
cdr3_nt: TGTGCCAGCTCACCACGGTTTCCGGGACAGGGGTCGAAAGAAGCTTTCTTT
cdr3_aa: CASSPRFPGQGSKEAFF

v_call: TRBV7-9
clone_size: -
d_call: TRBD2
j_call: TRBJ2-3
cdr3_nt: TGTGCCAGCAGCCTACGGACTAGCGGGAGGGTGGGGACAGATACGCAGTATTTT
cdr3_aa: CASSLRTSGRVGTDTQYF

v_call: TRBV5-1
clone_size: -
d_call: -
j_call: TRBJ2-1
cdr3_nt: TGCGCCAGCAGCTTCCGACCGGGACTGCACGTTAATGAGCAGTTCTTC
cdr3_aa: CASSFRPGLHVNEQFF

v_call: TRBV30
clone_size: -
d_call: TRBD2
j_call: TRBJ2-7
cdr3_nt: TGTGCCTGGTCGGGACTAGCGATGCACGAGCAGTACTTC
cdr3_aa: CAWSGLAMHEQYF

v_call: TRBV5-1
clone_size: once
d_call: TRBD2
j_call: TRBJ2-3
cdr3_nt: TGCGCCAGCAGCTTGGATCCAGCGGGAGGGCCCCTCAGCACAGATACGCAGTATTTT
cdr3_aa: CASSLDPAGGPLSTDTQYF

v_call: TRBV27
clone_size: -
d_call: TRBD1
j_call: TRBJ2-5
cdr3_nt: TGTGCCAGCAGTTCCCTCCGGGACAGGCGGCCGGCGTACTTC
cdr3_aa: CASSSLRDRRPAYF

v_call: TRBV4-1
clone_size: -
d_call: -
j_call: TRBJ2-7
cdr3_nt: TGCGCCAGCCGACCGGACCCCGGCTCCTACGAGCAGTACTTC
cdr3_aa: CASRPDPGSYEQYF

v_call: TRBV11-1
clone_size: -
d_call: -
j_call: TRBJ1-1
cdr3_nt: TGTGCCAGCAGCTTAGCTGGGATCACTGAAGCTTTCTTT
cdr3_aa: CASSLAGITEAFF

v_call: TRBV5-4
clone_size: once
d_call: -
j_call: TRBJ1-3
cdr3_nt: TGTGCCAGCAGCCCGACAGGAAGCTCTGGAAACACCATATATTTT
cdr3_aa: CASSPTGSSGNTIYF

v_call: TRBV7-9
clone_size: -
d_call: -
j_call: TRBJ2-7
cdr3_nt: TGTGCCAGCAGCTTAGAGCCGGAGACCTACGAGCAGTACTTC
cdr3_aa: CASSLEPETYEQYF

v_call: TRBV2
clone_size: -
d_call: -
j_call: TRBJ1-5
cdr3_nt: TGTGCCAGCAGTGAAGGTGGGCGAAGACCCGATCAGCCCCAGCATTTT
cdr3_aa: CASSEGGRRPDQPQHF

v_call: TRBV7-6
clone_size: -
d_call: -
j_call: TRBJ1-1
cdr3_nt: TGTGCCAGCAGCTTGCTGAACACTGAAGCTTTCTTT
cdr3_aa: CASSLLNTEAFF

v_call: TRBV9
clone_size: -
d_call: -
j_call: TRBJ2-2
cdr3_nt: TGTGCCAGCAGCGTAGTGGGTAGCCCCGGGGAGCTGTTTTTT
cdr3_aa: CASSVVGSPGELFF

v_call: TRBV5-1
clone_size: -
d_call: -
j_call: TRBJ2-1
cdr3_nt: TGCGCCAGCAGCTTGGTTGTCAATGAGCAGTTCTTC
cdr3_aa: CASSLVVNEQFF